This is a list of T cell receptor beta chains from one sample in a study of regulatory T cells in long-lasting Graves disease. TCRdb re-called the multiplex PCR reads with MiXCR, one entry per CDR3 protein. The sample has hundreds of thousands of distinct CDR3 sequences, 20% to 25% seen once; the top ten hold about 7.8%. The sample consisted of peripheral blood mononuclear cells (PBMCs), taken when the disease was refractory, from a patient treated with antithyroid drugs. Receptor source: a female donor with Graves disease. Each CDR3 is given with its conserved first and last residue. The D gene is left open where the match is weak. Clone size is given for some rows only: seen once, a few or many times, or a class if the clone is expanded.

D	V	J	size	DNA	CDR3
TRBD2	TRBV5-1	TRBJ2-7	.	TGCGCCAGCAGCTTTTACGAACTAGCGGTCTACGAGCAGTACTTC	CASSFYELAVYEQYF
.	TRBV27	TRBJ1-1	.	TGTGCCAGCAGTTTAGGTCCGGGGGTCACTGAAGCTTTCTTT	CASSLGPGVTEAFF
.	TRBV15	TRBJ1-5	.	TGTGCCACCAGCAGAGATCGGGAAGCCAATCAGCCCCAGCATTTT	CATSRDREANQPQHF
.	TRBV10-3	TRBJ1-1	many	TGTGCCATCTGCGAACGGCTGAACACTGAAGCTTTCTTT	CAICERLNTEAFF
.	TRBV28	TRBJ2-1	few	TGTGCCAGCAGTTTGCTCCGGAACAATGAGCAGTTCTTC	CASSLLRNNEQFF
.	TRBV2	TRBJ1-1	few	TGTGCCAGCAGTGAAGAGTACAGAATTAACACTGAAGCTTTCTTT	CASSEEYRINTEAFF
TRBD1	TRBV6-1	TRBJ1-1	many	TGTGCCAGCAGTACAGGGGATCGCACTGAAGCTTTCTTT	CASSTGDRTEAFF
.	TRBV6-5	TRBJ1-1	.	TGTGCCAGCAGTTGGGGCCCCGACACTGAAGCTTTCTTT	CASSWGPDTEAFF
.	TRBV9	TRBJ2-1	.	TGTGCCAGCAGCGTAGAAGGGACAATAGGCGATGAGCAGTTCTTC	CASSVEGTIGDEQFF
.	TRBV7-2	TRBJ2-2	.	TGTGCCAGCAGCAGGCCTAGCGTGAACACCGGGGAGCTGTTTTTT	CASSRPSVNTGELFF
TRBD1	TRBV18	TRBJ1-1	.	TGTGCCAGCTCGCTAACCGGGACAGCGGTTGAAGCTTTCTTT	CASSLTGTAVEAFF
.	TRBV28	TRBJ2-7	many	TGTGCCAGCAGTTATGCGGGGGCGGGGTACTTC	CASSYAGAGYF
.	TRBV19	TRBJ1-1	many	TGTGCCAGTAGTACGATCCAGACGGGGAACACTGAAGCTTTCTTT	CASSTIQTGNTEAFF
.	TRBV20-1	TRBJ1-2	.	TGCAGTGCTGTACCGGGAGCCTGGATATCATATGGCTACACCTTC	CSAVPGAWISYGYTF
.	TRBV6-5	TRBJ1-5	many	TGTGCCAGCAGTTACTCCCCACATAATAGCAATCAGCCCCAGCATTTT	CASSYSPHNSNQPQHF
.	TRBV28	TRBJ2-7	many	TGTGCCAGCAGCTTCGGGGACGGCTACGAGCAGTACTTC	CASSFGDGYEQYF
.	TRBV19	TRBJ2-7	few	TGTGCCAGTAGTATAACGTCAACCGAGCAGTACTTC	CASSITSTEQYF
TRBD2	TRBV2	TRBJ2-5	many	TGTGCCAGCAGCCTAGCGGGAGTCTTAGGGACCCAGTACTTC	CASSLAGVLGTQYF
.	TRBV6-6	TRBJ2-7	.	TGTGCCAGCAGTTACTCGAGCGGCGGGGCCTACGAGCAGTACTTC	CASSYSSGGAYEQYF
.	TRBV10-3	TRBJ1-4	many	TGTGCCATCAGTGAGTCGAAAGGGAGGGCTAATGAAAAACTGTTTTTT	CAISESKGRANEKLFF
.	TRBV12-3/TRBV12-4	TRBJ1-2	.	TGTGCCAGCAGTTTCGGCCTATATGGCTACACCTTC	CASSFGLYGYTF
.	TRBV6-1	TRBJ2-7	.	TGTGCCAGCAGGCCGGACAGTGCCTACGAGCAGTACTTC	CASRPDSAYEQYF
TRBD2	TRBV5-6	TRBJ2-7	few	TGTGCCTGCGGGAGCGGGGAAAACTACGAGCAGTACTTC	CACGSGENYEQYF
TRBD1	TRBV6-2/TRBV6-3	TRBJ2-4	.	TGTGCCAGCAGTTACTCGGGACAGGGGTTAGCCAAAAACATTCAGTACTTC	CASSYSGQGLAKNIQYF
.	TRBV7-9	TRBJ1-2	few	TGTGCCAGCAAGGGAGTAAATAACTATGGCTACACCTTC	CASKGVNNYGYTF
TRBD1	TRBV12-3/TRBV12-4	TRBJ1-5	many	TGTGCCAGCATGGACAGGGGCAATCAGCCCCAGCATTTT	CASMDRGNQPQHF
.	TRBV19	TRBJ2-7	many	TGTGCCAGTAGTATTAGTGCGGGTGGCAGCTACGAGCAGTACTTC	CASSISAGGSYEQYF
TRBD2	TRBV2	TRBJ2-1	.	TGTGCCAGCAGTAAAGGACTAGCGGGAGGGCAAGGTGAGCAGTTCTTC	CASSKGLAGGQGEQFF
.	TRBV6-1	TRBJ2-5	.	TGTGCCAGCAGCCGATCCGGGGCCGGCCAGTACTTC	CASSRSGAGQYF
.	TRBV5-1	TRBJ2-5	few	TGCGCCAGCAGCTCGGACAGACTGTACCAAGAGACCCAGTACTTC	CASSSDRLYQETQYF
.	TRBV7-9	TRBJ1-1	many	TGTGCCAGCAGCTTGACGACTGCGGCGAACACTGAAGCTTTCTTT	CASSLTTAANTEAFF
.	TRBV28	TRBJ1-1	many	TGTGCCAGCAGTCGTAGGGGAATTGAAGCTTTCTTT	CASSRRGIEAFF
TRBD1	TRBV5-1	TRBJ1-2	few	TGCGCCAGCAGCCCCGGGACAGGGGGCAATCAGGAAGGCTACACCTTC	CASSPGTGGNQEGYTF
.	TRBV12-3/TRBV12-4	TRBJ2-2	many	TGTGCCAGCAGTCTCCGGGACACGTTCACCGGGGAGCTGTTTTTT	CASSLRDTFTGELFF
TRBD1	TRBV27	TRBJ1-5	many	TGTGCCAGCAGTGCCCGGACAGGGATTGGCAATCAGCCCCAGCATTTT	CASSARTGIGNQPQHF
.	TRBV12-3/TRBV12-4	TRBJ2-2	many	TGTGCCAGCAGTTTTTTCATACCATCGCGGACAGACCACGAGGACACCGGGGAGCTGTTTTTT	CASSFFIPSRTDHEDTGELFF
TRBD2	TRBV7-8	TRBJ2-5	.	TGTGCCAGCAGCTTAGGGGCTAGCGGATACCAAGAGACCCAGTACTTC	CASSLGASGYQETQYF
TRBD1	TRBV20-1	TRBJ1-5	.	TGCAGTGCTAGATCGGGACAGGGGTCGGGTCAGCCCCAGCATTTT	CSARSGQGSGQPQHF
TRBD1	TRBV28	TRBJ1-1	many	TGTGCCAGCAGGATGACAGGGAAGAACACTGAAGCTTTCTTT	CASRMTGKNTEAFF
TRBD1	TRBV6-1	TRBJ2-7	many	TGTGCCAGCAGTGACCGGGACAGGGGGCTTTACGAGCAGTACTTC	CASSDRDRGLYEQYF
TRBD2	TRBV7-3	TRBJ2-7	.	TGCGCCAGCAGCCATAGCGGGTTCTACGAGCAGTACTTC	CASSHSGFYEQYF
TRBD1	TRBV12-3/TRBV12-4	TRBJ1-6	many	TGTGCCAGCAGTCGGACAGGGGTTCTAACACCCCTCCACTTT	CASSRTGVLTPLHF
.	TRBV30	TRBJ1-1	many	TGTGCCTGGAGGGAGACAGATAACACTGAAGCTTTCTTT	CAWRETDNTEAFF
.	TRBV15	TRBJ2-7	.	TGTGCCACCAGCAGAGACCTCCAGGGCTCCTACGAGCAGTACTTC	CATSRDLQGSYEQYF
.	TRBV20-1	TRBJ1-4	many	TGCAGTGCTAGTAAAGGGGGGACTAATGAAAAACTGTTTTTT	CSASKGGTNEKLFF
TRBD1	TRBV7-6	TRBJ1-1	.	TGTGCCAGCAGCTTAACATGGCTCACAGGGGGAAACACTGAAGCTTTCTTT	CASSLTWLTGGNTEAFF
TRBD1	TRBV6-1	TRBJ1-5	many	TGTGCCAGCACCGAGGGCAGGGGGAAAAATCAGCCCCAGCATTTT	CASTEGRGKNQPQHF
TRBD2	TRBV7-8	TRBJ2-2	few	TGTGCCAGCAGCTTTGTAAGGCTAGCGGAGGGTGGTTGGGAGCTGTTTTTT	CASSFVRLAEGGWELFF
TRBD1	TRBV5-1	TRBJ2-2	few	TGCGCCAGCAGCAACCGGGACAGGGGGGATACCGGGGAGCTGTTTTTT	CASSNRDRGDTGELFF
TRBD2	TRBV7-9	TRBJ2-5	many	TGTGCCAGCAGCCCTCAACGGACTAGGAAAGAGACCCAGTACTTC	CASSPQRTRKETQYF
.	TRBV2	TRBJ1-3	.	TGTGCCAGCAGGCGATCAGCGACCTCTGGAAACACCATATATTTT	CASRRSATSGNTIYF